This T cell receptor beta chain stems from a study of shared clonotypes between healthy human individuals. Assay used: immunoSEQ multiplex PCR; TCRdb lists only in-frame clones, some missing. The table has about 2.1 million clones, around 93% seen once. CD45RO-negative CD8 cells positively selected for CCR7 made up the naive population, which excluded terminally differentiated effector memory CD45RA+ cells. The CDR3 extends over 13 amino acids. After removal of 8 bases from V and 4 bases from J, the junction contained 6 bases not matched to a gene. CDR1 is SGHDN and CDR2 is FVKESK in the germline V gene.

The V and J genes are TRBV14 and TRBJ1-1; 8 positions agree with TRBD1. Sequencing used naive CD8+ T cells from PBMCs. This clonotype was obtained from a man between 18 and 29 years old in good health. Some clones in this sample may be carry-over from other donors' samples. The CDR3 spells CASGQGFFTEAFF. CDR3 coding DNA: TGTGCCAGCGGACAGGGTTTTTTCACTGAAGCTTTCTTT.